The clone carrying this T cell receptor beta chain was counted once. Its specificity is unknown. This sample is part of a study of graft-versus-host responses after intestinal transplantation. The wider study: Recipients received multivisceral, liver-intestinal, or isolated intestinal transplants. General observations from the study: Allografts of one patient group, those with graft-donor T cell macrochimerism, had high graft-versus-host to host-versus-graft clonal ratios.

V lost 7 bases, J lost 1 base, and 9 bases lay in between. Germline CDR1 and CDR2: MDHEN and SYDVKM. The CDR3 spans 13 residues. Method: immunoSEQ multiplex PCR; TCRdb's copy keeps in-frame clones and lacks some. The sample comprises some 43,000 clones, about 95% of which are singletons, and 1.5% to 2% rests with the top ten. V and J are TRBV28 and TRBJ2-3; TRBD2 is a possible D gene (6 bases). The TCR sequence derives from a human patient who received an intestinal transplant, so some T cells may come from the graft donor. Source: PBMCs, taken 335 days after intestinal transplant. The chain's CDR3 is CASTSGGTDTQYF. The CDR3 DNA reads TGTGCCAGCACCTCGGGAGGCACAGATACGCAGTATTTT.